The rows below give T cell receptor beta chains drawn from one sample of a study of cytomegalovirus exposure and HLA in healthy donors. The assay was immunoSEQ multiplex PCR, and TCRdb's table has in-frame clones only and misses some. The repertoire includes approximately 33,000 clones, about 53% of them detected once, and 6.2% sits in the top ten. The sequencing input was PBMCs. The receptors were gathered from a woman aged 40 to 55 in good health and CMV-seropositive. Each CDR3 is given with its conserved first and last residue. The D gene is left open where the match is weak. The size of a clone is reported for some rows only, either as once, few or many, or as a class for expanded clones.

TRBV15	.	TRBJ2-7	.	CATSREGGAYEQYF	TGTGCCACCAGCAGAGAAGGAGGTGCCTACGAGCAGTACTTC
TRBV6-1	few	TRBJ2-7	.	CASSEGLEGDEQYF	TGTGCCAGCAGTGAAGGACTAGAAGGGGACGAGCAGTACTTC
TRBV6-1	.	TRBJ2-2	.	CASSPGVGELFF	TGTGCCAGCAGTCCCGGGGTCGGGGAGCTGTTTTTT
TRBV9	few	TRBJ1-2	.	CASSPGVYGYTF	TGTGCCAGCAGCCCGGGAGTTTATGGCTACACCTTC
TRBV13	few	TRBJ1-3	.	CASSLSRDGNTIYF	TGTGCCAGCAGCTTATCCAGGGATGGAAACACCATATATTTT
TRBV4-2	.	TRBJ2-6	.	CASSPDDTRAGANVLTF	TGTGCCAGCAGCCCCGACGATACTAGGGCTGGGGCCAACGTCCTGACTTTC
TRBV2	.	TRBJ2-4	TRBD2	CASSSNVGEGKNIQYF	TGTGCCAGCAGTTCGAATGTGGGGGAGGGCAAAAACATTCAGTACTTC
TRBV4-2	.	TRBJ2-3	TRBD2	CASSPVRASGGDTQYF	TGTGCCAGCAGCCCGGTGCGGGCTAGCGGGGGGGATACGCAGTATTTT
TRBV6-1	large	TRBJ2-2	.	CASITGTSNTGELFF	TGTGCCAGCATTACCGGGACATCGAACACCGGGGAGCTGTTTTTT
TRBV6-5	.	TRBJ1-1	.	CASRLQGFTNTEAFF	TGTGCCAGCAGACTCCAGGGTTTCACGAACACTGAAGCTTTCTTT
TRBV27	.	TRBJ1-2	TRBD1	CASSFSGTELYGYTF	TGTGCCAGCAGTTTCTCCGGGACAGAACTCTATGGCTACACCTTC
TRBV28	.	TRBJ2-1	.	CASSPTGTSYNEQFF	TGTGCCAGCAGTCCGACCGGGACATCATACAATGAGCAGTTCTTC
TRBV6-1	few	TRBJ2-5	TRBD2	CASSELAGGPQETQYF	TGTGCCAGCAGTGAGCTAGCGGGGGGACCCCAAGAGACCCAGTACTTC
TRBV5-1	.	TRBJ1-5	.	CASSLYAGINQPQHF	TGCGCCAGCAGCTTGTATGCAGGGATTAATCAGCCCCAGCATTTT
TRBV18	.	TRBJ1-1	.	CASSPLAGENTEAFF	TGTGCCAGCTCACCACTCGCAGGGGAGAACACTGAAGCTTTCTTT
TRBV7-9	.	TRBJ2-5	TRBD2	CASSSGRGSETQYF	TGTGCCAGCAGCTCTGGGCGGGGGTCGGAGACCCAGTACTTC
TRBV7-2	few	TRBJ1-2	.	CASSSQWTASYYGYTF	TGTGCCAGCAGCTCCCAGTGGACAGCTAGTTATTATGGCTACACCTTC
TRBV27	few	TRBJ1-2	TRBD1	CATRDRGYDGYTF	TGTGCCACAAGGGACAGGGGGTATGATGGCTACACCTTC
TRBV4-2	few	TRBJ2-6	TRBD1	CASSQDTGQGADVLTF	TGTGCCAGCAGCCAAGATACGGGACAGGGGGCGGACGTCCTGACTTTC
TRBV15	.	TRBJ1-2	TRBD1	CATSDRDRGRGYTF	TGTGCCACCAGCGACCGGGACAGGGGGCGAGGCTACACCTTC
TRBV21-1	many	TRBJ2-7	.	CAREAEVSTREQYF	TGTGCCAGGGAAGCAGAGGTTTCGACTCGCGAGCAGTACTTC
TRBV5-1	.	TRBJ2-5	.	CASSLSVLVGETQYF	TGCGCCAGCAGCTTATCGGTTCTAGTCGGAGAGACCCAGTACTTC
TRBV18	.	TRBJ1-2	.	CASSPVPGDYGYTF	TGTGCCAGCTCCCCCGTGCCAGGGGACTATGGCTACACCTTC
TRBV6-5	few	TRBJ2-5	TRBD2	CASRLGLAPETQYF	TGTGCCAGCAGATTGGGACTAGCGCCAGAGACCCAGTACTTC
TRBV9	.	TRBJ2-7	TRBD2	CASSPGLAGANTYEQYF	TGTGCCAGCAGCCCTGGACTAGCGGGGGCCAACACCTACGAGCAGTACTTC
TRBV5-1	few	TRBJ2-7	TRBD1	CASSQGQGAVYEQYF	TGCGCCAGCAGCCAAGGACAGGGGGCTGTGTACGAGCAGTACTTC
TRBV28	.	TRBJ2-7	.	CASSLWASSYEQYF	TGTGCCAGCAGTCTCTGGGCTAGCTCCTACGAGCAGTACTTC
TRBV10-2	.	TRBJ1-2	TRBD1	CASRGQGNYGYTF	TGCGCCAGCAGGGGACAGGGAAACTATGGCTACACCTTC
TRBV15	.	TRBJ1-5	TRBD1	CATSRDRTGGNYGNQPQHF	TGTGCCACCAGCAGAGATCGGACAGGGGGTAATTATGGCAATCAGCCCCAGCATTTT
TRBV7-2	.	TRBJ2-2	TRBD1	CASSPRTGNTGELFF	TGTGCCAGCAGCCCCCGGACAGGGAACACCGGGGAGCTGTTTTTT
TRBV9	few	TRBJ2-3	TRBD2	CASSVTSGRSTDTQYF	TGTGCCAGCAGCGTCACTAGCGGGCGAAGCACAGATACGCAGTATTTT
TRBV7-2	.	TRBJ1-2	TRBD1	CASRTGGPGYGYTF	TGTGCCAGCAGAACAGGGGGCCCGGGCTATGGCTACACCTTC
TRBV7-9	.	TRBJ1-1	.	CASSSKPRTALWNTEAFF	TGTGCCAGCAGCAGTAAGCCCAGGACAGCCTTGTGGAACACTGAAGCTTTCTTT
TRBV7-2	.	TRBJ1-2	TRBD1	CASSGDRRYGYTF	TGTGCCAGCAGCGGGGACAGGCGATATGGCTACACCTTC